At least ten counts were recorded for the clone carrying this T cell receptor (beta chain). The antigen is not known. These data belong to a study of T-cell memory formation after mild COVID-19. Study-wide results and limits: Detection of some responders pre-infection suggested pre-existing cross-reactive memory T cells participated.

The germline V and J ends were trimmed by 5 bases and 1 base, with 12 bases remaining between them. The CDR3 has 16 residues. Germline lookup yields CDR1 LGHNA and CDR2 YNFKEQ. The authors produced TCR alpha and TCR beta cDNA libraries with sample barcodes and UMIs by 5'RACE using constant-segment primers. TCRdb reprocessed the 5' RACE reads via MiXCR and lists one record per CDR3 protein. The table shows 250,000 to 350,000 distinct CDR3 sequences, with around 15% occurring only once. The source of this sequence is a man between 18 and 29 years old who had mild COVID-19 (a few samples of this study predate the infection). Cell type and time point are not known. The sequenced sample was PBMCs or a T cell subset sorted from them (not recorded which). This chain connects TRBV4-2 to TRBJ2-6; D unclear. The CDR3 here is CASSSEWASGANVLTF. Written as DNA, the CDR3 is TGTGCCAGCAGCTCCGAGTGGGCTTCTGGGGCCAACGTCCTGACTTTC.